This is a list of T cell receptor beta chains from one sample in a study of regulatory T cells in long-lasting Graves disease. TCRdb recomputed calls from the multiplex PCR reads with MiXCR, one row per CDR3 protein. The top ten clones hold 8.5% to 10% of a sample with some 500,000 distinct CDR3 sequences, roughly 14% of them seen once. A further study also used this sample, focusing on T cells in Graves' hyperthyroidism and ophthalmopathy.

Sample: peripheral blood mononuclear cells (PBMCs), taken at new diagnosis, from a patient treated with antithyroid drugs. The source is a man aged 25-45 years with Graves disease. Each CDR3 is given with its conserved first and last residue. D genes are given only for firm matches. Rows may omit the clone size; those that give it use once, few, many or a size class.

clone size	V gene	J gene	D gene	CDR3 protein	CDR3 DNA
many	TRBV20-1	TRBJ2-1	TRBD2	CSAPIRREGLNEQFF	TGCAGTGCTCCAATAAGGCGGGAGGGGCTCAATGAGCAGTTCTTC
many	TRBV20-1	TRBJ1-1	.	CSAEFGDEAFF	TGCAGTGCGGAATTTGGGGATGAAGCTTTCTTT
many	TRBV7-2	TRBJ2-1	.	CASTPVLGHSEQFF	TGTGCCAGCACCCCCGTACTAGGCCACAGTGAGCAGTTCTTC
.	TRBV20-1	TRBJ2-3	.	CSARRAEGSTDTQYF	TGCAGTGCTAGAAGAGCGGAGGGGAGCACAGATACGCAGTATTTT
many	TRBV28	TRBJ2-1	TRBD2	CASSPPGTRFNEQFF	TGTGCCAGCAGCCCCCCGGGGACTAGATTCAATGAGCAGTTCTTC
many	TRBV27	TRBJ2-2	TRBD1	CASSYWDRRTGELFF	TGTGCCAGCAGCTATTGGGACAGGCGGACCGGGGAGCTGTTTTTT
many	TRBV6-1	TRBJ1-1	.	CASHSRGNTEAFF	TGTGCCAGCCACTCCAGGGGCAACACTGAAGCTTTCTTT
few	TRBV24-1	TRBJ2-2	TRBD1	CATKNRGAGELFF	TGTGCCACCAAAAACAGGGGGGCCGGGGAGCTGTTTTTT
many	TRBV7-2	TRBJ1-2	TRBD1	CASSPDRGPYGYTF	TGTGCCAGCAGCCCCGACAGGGGACCCTATGGCTACACCTTC
many	TRBV7-9	TRBJ1-4	.	CASSLRGAEKLFF	TGTGCCAGCAGCTTACGGGGGGCTGAAAAACTGTTTTTT
few	TRBV5-1	TRBJ2-4	.	CASSPGTSITLAKNIQYF	TGCGCCAGCAGCCCGGGGACTTCGATCACCTTAGCCAAAAACATTCAGTACTTC
many	TRBV20-1	TRBJ2-1	TRBD2	CSARAAGGVEQFF	TGCAGTGCTAGAGCTGCGGGAGGGGTTGAGCAGTTCTTC
many	TRBV2	TRBJ2-7	TRBD1	CASSEDRASYEQYF	TGTGCCAGCAGTGAGGACAGGGCCTCCTACGAGCAGTACTTC
many	TRBV12-3/TRBV12-4	TRBJ2-1	.	CASSSRPSSYNEQFF	TGTGCCAGCAGTTCTAGGCCGAGCTCCTACAATGAGCAGTTCTTC
.	TRBV6-1	TRBJ1-2	TRBD1	CASSPLQGARGYTF	TGTGCCAGCAGTCCCTTACAGGGGGCTCGTGGCTACACCTTC
many	TRBV13	TRBJ2-7	TRBD2	CASSDGRANYEQYF	TGTGCCAGCAGCGACGGGAGGGCCAATTACGAGCAGTACTTC
many	TRBV20-1	TRBJ2-5	TRBD2	CSPLEVASGRETQYF	TGCAGTCCCCTAGAGGTTGCTAGCGGGAGGGAGACCCAGTACTTC
few	TRBV7-8	TRBJ2-3	TRBD2	CASSREAGGLTDTQYF	TGTGCCAGCAGCCGCGAAGCGGGAGGCCTCACAGATACGCAGTATTTT
many	TRBV3-1	TRBJ2-7	.	CASSQDPEGGAQYF	TGTGCCAGCAGCCAAGACCCCGAGGGGGGAGCGCAGTACTTC
.	TRBV11-2	TRBJ2-7	TRBD1	CASSLQYFGTELYEQYF	TGTGCCAGCAGCTTACAATACTTCGGGACAGAATTATACGAGCAGTACTTC
.	TRBV5-6	TRBJ2-3	.	CASSSERGYSTDTQYF	TGTGCCAGCAGCTCCGAACGGGGGTATAGCACAGATACGCAGTATTTT
.	TRBV5-1	TRBJ2-5	TRBD2	CASSLVGLAGGFGETQYF	TGCGCCAGCAGCTTGGTTGGACTAGCGGGAGGGTTTGGCGAGACCCAGTACTTC
many	TRBV28	TRBJ1-1	.	CASVDRAAFF	TGTGCCAGCGTCGACCGTGCAGCTTTCTTT
few	TRBV7-9	TRBJ2-2	TRBD2	CARQAGYTGELFF	TGTGCCAGACAAGCGGGATACACCGGGGAGCTGTTTTTT
.	TRBV24-1	TRBJ2-5	.	CATRVGETQYF	TGTGCCACCAGGGTCGGGGAGACCCAGTACTTC
few	TRBV5-1	TRBJ2-7	.	CASSFLEISEQYF	TGCGCCAGCAGCTTCTTAGAGATCTCCGAGCAGTACTTC
many	TRBV11-2	TRBJ2-5	TRBD1	CASSFPGGEETQYF	TGTGCCAGCAGCTTCCCAGGGGGAGAAGAGACCCAGTACTTC
many	TRBV7-2	TRBJ2-2	TRBD2	CASSLGLAGAGAGTGELFF	TGTGCCAGCAGCTTAGGACTAGCGGGGGCCGGTGCGGGCACCGGGGAGCTGTTTTTT
.	TRBV20-1	TRBJ2-5	.	CSAREFIKGSETQYF	TGCAGTGCTAGAGAGTTCATCAAGGGAAGCGAGACCCAGTACTTC
few	TRBV12-3/TRBV12-4	TRBJ1-4	TRBD1	CASKTGMGEKLFF	TGTGCCAGTAAGACAGGGATGGGTGAAAAACTGTTTTTT
many	TRBV5-1	TRBJ2-3	.	CASVPGPNPTDTQYF	TGCGCCAGCGTCCCGGGTCCCAACCCCACAGATACGCAGTATTTT
many	TRBV6-1	TRBJ1-4	.	CASSDVRGSHLATNEKLFF	TGTGCCAGCAGCGATGTGCGGGGATCCCACCTAGCAACTAATGAAAAACTGTTTTTT
many	TRBV5-1	TRBJ2-7	.	CASSSARGYEQYF	TGCGCCAGCAGCTCAGCCAGGGGCTACGAGCAGTACTTC
many	TRBV20-1	TRBJ2-3	.	CSASNPSTDTQYF	TGCAGTGCTAGTAACCCCAGCACAGATACGCAGTATTTT
.	TRBV9	TRBJ2-1	.	CASSVEDSHDEQFF	TGTGCCAGCAGCGTAGAAGATTCCCACGATGAGCAGTTCTTC
.	TRBV20-1	TRBJ2-1	.	CSAKGPGQGRPLLHNEQFF	TGCAGTGCTAAAGGTCCTGGGCAGGGCCGACCCCTGTTACACAATGAGCAGTTCTTC
many	TRBV12-3/TRBV12-4	TRBJ2-1	TRBD2	CASRGLGLANPEQFF	TGTGCCAGCAGGGGCCTAGGACTAGCGAATCCTGAGCAGTTCTTC
many	TRBV27	TRBJ1-1	TRBD1	CASSLYRGNTEAFF	TGTGCCAGCAGTTTATACAGGGGGAACACTGAAGCTTTCTTT
many	TRBV6-1	TRBJ2-1	.	CASRMGGRLYNEQFF	TGTGCCAGCCGAATGGGCGGTCGGTTATACAATGAGCAGTTCTTC
many	TRBV18	TRBJ2-1	TRBD2	CASSPRREGGNEQFF	TGTGCCAGCTCCCCGCGGCGGGAGGGCGGAAATGAGCAGTTCTTC
many	TRBV7-8	TRBJ2-5	.	CASSLEALETQYF	TGTGCCAGCAGCTTAGAGGCGTTGGAGACCCAGTACTTC
many	TRBV6-5	TRBJ1-1	.	CASSSPGGANTEAFF	TGTGCCAGCAGTTCCCCCGGGGGCGCGAACACTGAAGCTTTCTTT
many	TRBV2	TRBJ1-2	TRBD1	CASSRQGEGYTF	TGTGCCAGCAGTCGACAGGGGGAGGGCTACACCTTC
.	TRBV20-1	TRBJ2-2	.	CSAMARQGNTGELFF	TGCAGTGCCATGGCCCGGCAGGGAAACACCGGGGAGCTGTTTTTT
many	TRBV12-3/TRBV12-4	TRBJ2-3	.	CASSGVEGTDTQYF	TGTGCCAGCAGTGGGGTGGAGGGCACAGATACGCAGTATTTT
.	TRBV18	TRBJ2-1	.	CASSPFTQGDNEQFF	TGTGCCAGCTCACCATTTACTCAGGGAGACAATGAGCAGTTCTTC
many	TRBV10-3	TRBJ1-5	TRBD1	CAISSRGSNQPQHF	TGTGCCATCAGTAGCAGGGGGAGCAATCAGCCCCAGCATTTT
many	TRBV5-1	TRBJ1-5	TRBD1	CASTLTGQGEEPQHF	TGCGCCAGCACCTTGACGGGACAGGGAGAGGAGCCCCAGCATTTT
few	TRBV6-2/TRBV6-3	TRBJ2-3	.	CASSGDSFTDTQYF	TGTGCCAGCAGTGGAGATTCTTTCACAGATACGCAGTATTTT
many	TRBV6-1	TRBJ2-3	TRBD2	CASSESASGRAGDTQYF	TGTGCCAGCAGTGAATCGGCTAGCGGGAGGGCCGGGGATACGCAGTATTTT
.	TRBV12-3/TRBV12-4	TRBJ2-1	.	CASSWPPSRSYNEQFF	TGTGCCAGCAGTTGGCCTCCTAGCAGATCCTACAATGAGCAGTTCTTC
many	TRBV12-3/TRBV12-4	TRBJ1-5	.	CASSLGGGNGASNQPQHF	TGTGCCAGCAGTTTGGGAGGCGGGAATGGCGCGAGCAATCAGCCCCAGCATTTT
many	TRBV6-2/TRBV6-3	TRBJ1-1	.	CASSYSATVRNTEAFF	TGTGCCAGCAGTTACTCGGCGACAGTTAGGAACACTGAAGCTTTCTTT
.	TRBV29-1	TRBJ2-6	.	CSVEEEGSLEVLTF	TGCAGCGTTGAAGAGGAGGGTAGTTTAGAGGTCCTGACTTTC
.	TRBV12-3/TRBV12-4	TRBJ2-7	TRBD1	CASSLFTGDVQYF	TGTGCCAGCAGTTTATTTACAGGGGACGTGCAGTACTTC
many	TRBV7-2	TRBJ1-4	.	CASSSPTFPEKLFF	TGTGCCAGCAGCAGCCCTACATTCCCGGAAAAACTGTTTTTT
few	TRBV11-2	TRBJ2-5	TRBD2	CASSLEGLAGIQEIQYF	TGTGCCAGCAGCTTAGAAGGACTAGCGGGTATACAAGAGATCCAGTACTTC
.	TRBV20-1	TRBJ2-2	TRBD1	CSANRGGGELFF	TGCAGTGCCAACAGGGGCGGCGGGGAGCTGTTTTTT
many	TRBV10-3	TRBJ2-1	.	CASYTGTSLNEQFF	TGTGCCAGCTACACCGGGACATCCCTAAATGAGCAGTTCTTC
.	TRBV5-4	TRBJ2-6	.	CASSLVTLSGANVLTF	TGTGCCAGCAGCTTGGTTACACTATCTGGGGCCAACGTCCTGACTTTC